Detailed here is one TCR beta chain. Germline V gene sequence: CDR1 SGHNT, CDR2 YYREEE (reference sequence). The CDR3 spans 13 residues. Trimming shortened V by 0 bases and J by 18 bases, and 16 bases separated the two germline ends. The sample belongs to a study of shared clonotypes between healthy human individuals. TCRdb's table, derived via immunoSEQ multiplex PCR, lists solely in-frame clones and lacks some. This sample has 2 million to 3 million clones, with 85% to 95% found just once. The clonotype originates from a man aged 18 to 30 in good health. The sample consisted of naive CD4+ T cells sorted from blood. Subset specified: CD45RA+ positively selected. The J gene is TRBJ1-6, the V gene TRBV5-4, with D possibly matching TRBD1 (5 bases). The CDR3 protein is CASSLVGAEGSHF. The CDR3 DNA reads TGTGCCAGCAGCTTGGTCGGGGCCGAAGGCAGCCACTTT.